These 22 T cell receptor beta chains share one sample of origin, sequenced in a study of early T cells in non-severe SARS-CoV-2 infection. TCRdb passed the 5' RACE reads through MiXCR, listing each CDR3 protein once. Counted here are 30,000 to 40,000 distinct CDR3 sequences, almost 6% occurring once; the ten biggest clones make up about 8%. The source material was whole blood. The receptors were gathered from an adult who was a healthcare worker with PCR-confirmed SARS-CoV-2 infection or an uninfected control (not recorded which).

By sample fraction, this clonotype is medium-sized. V gene TRBV7-2 combines with J gene TRBJ1-5, with D hard to call. The V end was cut by 10 bases, the J end by 9 bases, with 19 bases between. CDR3 length: 13 amino acids. Germline lookup yields CDR1 SGHTA and CDR2 FQGNSA. The CDR3, as DNA: TGTGCCATATCGGAGACGGGAGTTGGGCCCCAGCATTTT. This translates into CAISETGVGPQHF.

This clonotype occurred many times. The chain links TRBV7-2 to TRBJ2-7, with a possible D match to TRBD2 (5 bases). CDR3 length: 12 amino acids. The germline V and J ends were trimmed by 6 bases and 1 base, with 7 bases remaining between them. Germline assignment: CDR1 SGHTA and CDR2 FQGNSA. The CDR3 DNA sequence: TGTGCCAGCAGTACGGGGTCCTACGAGCAGTACTTC. Translation gives CASSTGSYEQYF.

This clonotype came up a few times. J is TRBJ2-7 and V is TRBV7-9, with D tentatively TRBD2 (7 bases). This CDR3 is 15 amino acids long. The V and J ends lost 4 bases and 3 bases respectively, with 16 bases between them. CDR1 and CDR2 (germline): SEHNR, FQNEAQ (reference sequence). The CDR3 is CASSSGGIPVYEQYF. CDR3 DNA sequence: TGTGCCAGCAGCTCGGGGGGCATACCCGTCTACGAGCAGTACTTC.

This clonotype was seen a handful of times. The rearrangement uses TRBV18 and TRBJ2-5; 8 positions match TRBD1. Germline V CDR1 and CDR2: KGHSH, LQKENI. J lost 0 bases, V lost 4 bases, and 1 base had no gene match. CDR3 length equals 14 residues. DNA for the CDR3: TGTGCCAGCTCACGGGACAGGAACCAAGAGACCCAGTACTTC. Translation gives CASSRDRNQETQYF.

This clonotype was observed at least ten times. V and J are TRBV6-2 or TRBV6-3 and TRBJ1-1, with unresolved D. Germline V lookup: CDR1 MNHEY, CDR2 SVGEGT. The CDR3 spans 11 residues. The V gene lost 2 bases and the J gene lost 11 bases, with 9 bases spanning the gap. CDR3 residues: CASSYGVYAFF. In DNA, the CDR3 is TGTGCCAGCAGTTACGGGGTTTACGCTTTCTTT.

Ten or more counts support this clonotype. The CDR3 region has the DNA TGTGCCAGCAGCCCGACTAGCGGGAGCACAGATACGCAGTATTTT. Translation: CASSPTSGSTDTQYF. The chain has TRBV21-1 and TRBJ2-3; the table's TRBD2 call for D was not verified on the DNA. TRBV21-1 is a recognized pseudogene. The CDR3 loop spans 15 amino acids.

At least ten counts were recorded for this clonotype. The J gene is TRBJ2-7, the V gene TRBV20-1; no firm D call. With 0 bases removed from V and 1 base from J, the gap between germline ends came to 10 bases. The CDR3 sequence is 14 residues long. Germline V gene data show CDR1 as DFQATT and CDR2 as SNEGSKA (reference sequence). The CDR3 is CSARDPSGSYEQYF. CDR3 nucleotide sequence: TGCAGTGCTAGAGATCCCAGTGGATCCTACGAGCAGTACTTC.

This clonotype was picked up many times. The chain joins TRBV2 to TRBJ1-6; weak D call: TRBD1 (6 bases). CDR1 and CDR2 from the germline V gene are SNHLY and FYNNEI. Trimming took 0 bases from V and 5 from J, leaving 26 bases between them. The CDR3 spans 21 residues. The CDR3 DNA is TGTGCCAGCAGTGAAGCAAACAATCGGGACACCCACCCCCGAAATAATTCACCCCTCCACTTT. Residues: CASSEANNRDTHPRNNSPLHF.

This clonotype has a count of ten or more. V gene TRBV6-2 or TRBV6-3 combines with J gene TRBJ2-6; D gene uncertain. There are 13 residues in the CDR3. Germline values: CDR1 MNHEY, CDR2 SVGEGT. The V end lost 5 bases, the J end lost 1 base, and 3 bases lay between the germline ends. Here the CDR3 DNA reads TGTGCCAGCAGTCTATCTGGGGCCAACGTCCTGACTTTC. Translation: CASSLSGANVLTF.

The sample holds many counts of this clonotype. CDR3 sequence reads: CSARPGQGYRRNNEQFF. CDR3 bases: TGCAGCGCAAGGCCGGGACAGGGGTACCGACGTAACAATGAGCAGTTCTTC. This sequence joins TRBV29-1 and TRBJ2-1; TRBD1 agrees at 10 bases. The V gene end was trimmed by 7 bases and the J gene end by 5 bases; junction bases not matched to a gene: 17. The CDR3 totals 17 residues. Germline CDR1 reads SQVTM; CDR2 reads ANQGSEA.

This clonotype was seen many times. This chain connects TRBV29-1 to TRBJ1-1; D remains unclear. Germline assignment: CDR1 SQVTM and CDR2 ANQGSEA. Between the trimmed V and J ends, which lost 4 bases and 1 base, there was a span of 10 bases. The CDR3 consists of 13 residues. CDR3 DNA sequence: TGCAGCGTTGCCGTATCATGGAACACTGAAGCTTTCTTT. Protein product: CSVAVSWNTEAFF.

This clonotype came up many times. This rearrangement joins TRBV7-2 to TRBJ2-1; a possible D gene is TRBD2 (5 bases). CDR3 length: 15 residues. V was clipped by 5 bases and J by 8 bases, with 19 bases between them. Germline CDR1 and CDR2: SGHTA and FQGNSA. This chain's CDR3 is CASSPRLPPGHEQFF. The CDR3 region has the DNA TGTGCCAGCAGCCCCCGACTACCCCCGGGCCATGAGCAGTTCTTC.

This clonotype was observed at least ten times. The CDR3 protein is CSVGETGGHTDTQYF. The CDR3 region has the DNA TGCAGCGTTGGGGAGACAGGGGGGCACACAGATACGCAGTATTTT. This rearrangement joins TRBV29-1 to TRBJ2-3; 9 bases are shared with TRBD1. Germline V gene sequence: CDR1 SQVTM, CDR2 ANQGSEA. The CDR3 runs 15 residues. V shed 4 bases and J 2 bases; nucleotides not matched to a gene: 7.

This clonotype was recorded many times. The CDR3 is CASSLEGGAPYNEQFF. CDR3 in DNA: TGTGCCAGCAGCTTAGAGGGCGGGGCGCCTTACAATGAGCAGTTCTTC. The chain joins TRBV13 to TRBJ2-1, with D perhaps matching TRBD2 (6 bases). V shed 1 base and J shed 4 bases, with 14 bases lying between them. Germline CDR1 PRHDT, CDR2 FYEKMQ (reference sequence). The CDR3 extends over 16 amino acids.

This clonotype was detected many times. This sequence joins TRBV9 and TRBJ2-7; a possible D gene is TRBD1 (5 bases). Per germline, CDR1 SGDLS and CDR2 YYNGEE. Trimming removed 4 bases at V and 2 bases at J, with 22 bases between. The CDR3 is made up of 17 amino acids. DNA for the CDR3: TGTGCCAGCAGCCCCGACGAGTCGCAGCCGACAGCCTACGAGCAGTACTTC. This translates into CASSPDESQPTAYEQYF.

This clonotype occurred a few times. This sequence joins TRBV28 and TRBJ2-5, with D hard to call. This CDR3 is 13 amino acids long. In germline, CDR1 is MDHEN, CDR2 SYDVKM. Deletions cut 6 bases from V and 2 bases from J, with 10 bases between. Here the CDR3 DNA reads TGTGCCAGCAGCCTTTTGCGACAAGAGACCCAGTACTTC. It encodes CASSLLRQETQYF.

Notes on this clonotype: Possible read error: a much larger clone is one base away. The genes are TRBV11-2 and TRBJ2-1, with D maybe TRBD2 (5 bases). The CDR3 contains 12 residues. Germline assignment: CDR1 SGHAT and CDR2 FQNNGV. The CDR3 bases are TGTGCCAGCAGCTTAATGGGAGTTGAGCTGTTCTTC. This encodes CASSLMGVELFF.

The chain uses TRBV29-1 and TRBJ2-7; TRBD2 matches 13 bases. CDR1 SQVTM and CDR2 ANQGSEA come from the germline V gene. The CDR3 runs 13 residues. Trimming removed 7 bases from V and 5 bases from J; junction bases left unmatched: 5. In DNA, the CDR3 is TGCAGCGGCCGGACTAGCGGGAGAAACGAGCAGTACTTC. Translation: CSGRTSGRNEQYF.

This clonotype was counted between two and nine times. The chain uses TRBV20-1 and TRBJ2-1, with D tentatively TRBD1 (6 bases). Germline CDR1 DFQATT, CDR2 SNEGSKA (reference sequence). Trimming shortened V by 1 base and J by 5 bases, and 12 bases separated the two germline ends. CDR3 length: 14 residues. CDR3 nucleotide sequence: TGCAGTGCTAGAGCGACAGGCCAACACAATGAGCAGTTCTTC. It encodes CSARATGQHNEQFF.

The gene calls are TRBV12-3 or TRBV12-4 and TRBJ1-5; D possibly corresponds to TRBD1 (5 bases). V was pared by 4 bases and J by 1 base, with 17 bases between. The CDR3 runs 17 residues. In DNA, the CDR3 is TGTGCCAGCAGTTCGAGGTTACAGAAGGGGAGCAATCAGCCCCAGCATTTT. This translates into CASSSRLQKGSNQPQHF.

This clonotype was recorded at least ten times. The chain couples TRBV6-2 or TRBV6-3 to TRBJ1-5, with D unclear. Germline V gene data show CDR1 as MNHEY and CDR2 as SVGEGT. This CDR3 comprises 15 residues. Deletions cut 2 bases from V and 3 bases from J, with 11 bases between. CDR3 sequence reads: CASSYLGEINQPQHF. The CDR3 nucleotides are TGTGCCAGCAGTTACCTTGGGGAAATCAATCAGCCCCAGCATTTT.

Many counts were recorded for this clonotype. The V call is TRBV5-1, the J call TRBJ2-2; D is perhaps TRBD2 (5 bases). V lost 0 bases and J 0 bases, leaving 6 bases between the germline ends. CDR1 is SGHRS, CDR2 YFSETQ, per germline. This CDR3 has 15 residues. CDR3 sequence: CASSLGGANTGELFF. The CDR3 nucleotides are TGCGCCAGCAGCTTGGGGGGAGCGAACACCGGGGAGCTGTTTTTT. Variable domain in full (rest from reference TRBV5-1 and TRBJ2-2): KAGVTQTPRYLIKTRGQQVTLSCSPISGHRSVSWYQQTPGQGLQFLFEYFSETQRNKGNFPGRFSGRQFSNSRSEMNVSTLELGDSALYLCASSLGGANTGELFFGEGSRLTVL.